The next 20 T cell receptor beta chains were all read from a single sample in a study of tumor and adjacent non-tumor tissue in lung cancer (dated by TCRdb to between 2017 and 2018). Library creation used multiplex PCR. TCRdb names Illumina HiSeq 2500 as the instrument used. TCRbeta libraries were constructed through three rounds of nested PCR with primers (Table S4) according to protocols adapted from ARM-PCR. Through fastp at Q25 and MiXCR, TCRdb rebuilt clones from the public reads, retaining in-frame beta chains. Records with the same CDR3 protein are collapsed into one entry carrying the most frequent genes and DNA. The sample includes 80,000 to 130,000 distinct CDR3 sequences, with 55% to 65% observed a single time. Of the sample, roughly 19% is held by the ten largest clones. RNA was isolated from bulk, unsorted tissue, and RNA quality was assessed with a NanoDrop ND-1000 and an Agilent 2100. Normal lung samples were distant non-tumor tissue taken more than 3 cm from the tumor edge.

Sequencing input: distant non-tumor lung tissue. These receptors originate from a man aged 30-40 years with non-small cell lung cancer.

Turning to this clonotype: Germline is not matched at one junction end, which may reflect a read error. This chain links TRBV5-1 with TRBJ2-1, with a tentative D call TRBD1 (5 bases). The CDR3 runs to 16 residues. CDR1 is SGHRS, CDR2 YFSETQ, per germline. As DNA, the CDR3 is TGCGCCAACAGCTCGAGCCTGACAGTTACCTACAATGAGCAGTTCTTC. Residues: CANSSSLTVTYNEQFF.

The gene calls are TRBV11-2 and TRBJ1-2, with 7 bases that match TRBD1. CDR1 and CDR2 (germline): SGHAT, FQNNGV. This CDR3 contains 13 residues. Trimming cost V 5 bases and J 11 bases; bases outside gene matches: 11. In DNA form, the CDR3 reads TGTGCCAGCAGCCCACCGACAGGGCTTGGTTACACCTTC. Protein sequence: CASSPPTGLGYTF.

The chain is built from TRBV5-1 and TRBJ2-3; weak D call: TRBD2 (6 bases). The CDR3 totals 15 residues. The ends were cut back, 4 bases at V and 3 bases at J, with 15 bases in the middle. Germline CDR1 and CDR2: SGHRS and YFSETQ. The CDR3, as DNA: TGCGCCAGCAGCGTGAATCCGACTAGTACAGATACGCAGTATTTT. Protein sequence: CASSVNPTSTDTQYF.

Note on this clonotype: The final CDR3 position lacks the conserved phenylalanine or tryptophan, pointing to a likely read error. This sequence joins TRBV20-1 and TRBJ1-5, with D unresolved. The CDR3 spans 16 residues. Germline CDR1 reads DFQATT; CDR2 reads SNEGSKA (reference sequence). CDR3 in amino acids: CGAGDLLGYSNQPQHL. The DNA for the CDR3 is TGCGGTGCTGGAGATCTACTGGGATATAGCAATCAGCCCCAGCATCTT.

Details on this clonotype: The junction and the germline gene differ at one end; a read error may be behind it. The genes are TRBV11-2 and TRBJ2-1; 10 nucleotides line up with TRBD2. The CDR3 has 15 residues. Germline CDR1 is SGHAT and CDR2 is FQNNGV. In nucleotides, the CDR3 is TGTGCCAGCAGGAATGGACTAGCGGACGACAATGAGCAATTCTTC. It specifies CASRNGLADDNEQFF.

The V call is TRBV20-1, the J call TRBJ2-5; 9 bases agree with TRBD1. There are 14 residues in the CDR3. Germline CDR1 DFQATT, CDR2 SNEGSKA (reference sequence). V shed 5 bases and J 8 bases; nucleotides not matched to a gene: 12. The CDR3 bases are TGCAGTGCTCCAACGACTAGGGACAGGGATACCCAGTACTTC. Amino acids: CSAPTTRDRDTQYF.

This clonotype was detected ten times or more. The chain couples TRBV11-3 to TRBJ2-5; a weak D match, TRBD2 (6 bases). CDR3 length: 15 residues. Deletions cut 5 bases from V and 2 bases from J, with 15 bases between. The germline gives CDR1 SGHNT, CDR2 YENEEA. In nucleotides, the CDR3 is TGTGCCAGCAGCCGACACGGAGGGAAACAAGAGACCCAGTACTTC. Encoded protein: CASSRHGGKQETQYF.

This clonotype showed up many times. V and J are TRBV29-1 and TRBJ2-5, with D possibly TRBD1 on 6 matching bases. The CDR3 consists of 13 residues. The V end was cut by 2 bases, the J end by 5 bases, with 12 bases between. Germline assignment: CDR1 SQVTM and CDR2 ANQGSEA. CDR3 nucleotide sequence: TGCAGCGTTGAACTGGCAGGGGCGGAGACCCAGTACTTC. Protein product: CSVELAGAETQYF.

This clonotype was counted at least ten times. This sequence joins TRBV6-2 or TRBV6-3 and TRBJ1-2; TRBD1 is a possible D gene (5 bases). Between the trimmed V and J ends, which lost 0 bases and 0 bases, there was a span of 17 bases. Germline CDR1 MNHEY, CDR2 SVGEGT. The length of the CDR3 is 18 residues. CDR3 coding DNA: TGTGCCAGCAGTTACTCGCGGGGCGGGAGAGAACCTAACTATGGCTACACCTTC. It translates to CASSYSRGGREPNYGYTF.

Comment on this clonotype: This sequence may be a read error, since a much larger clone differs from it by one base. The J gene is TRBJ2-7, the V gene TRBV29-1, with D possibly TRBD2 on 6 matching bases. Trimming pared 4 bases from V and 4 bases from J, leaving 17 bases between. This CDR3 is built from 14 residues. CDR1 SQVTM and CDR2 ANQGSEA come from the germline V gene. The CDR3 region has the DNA TGCAGCGTTGGAGGGACTTGCAGGAGATACGAGCAGTACTTC. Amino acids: CSVGGTCRRYEQYF.

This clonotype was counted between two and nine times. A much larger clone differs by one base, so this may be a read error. As DNA, the CDR3 is TGCAGTGTCGGGGGGGTAGAGGAAGCTTTCTTT. Its translation is CSVGGVEEAFF. The rearrangement links TRBV20-1 to TRBJ1-1, with D possibly being TRBD1 (5 bases). The CDR3 extends over 11 amino acids. V was clipped by 7 bases and J by 8 bases, with 14 bases between them. Germline values: CDR1 DFQATT, CDR2 SNEGSKA (reference sequence).

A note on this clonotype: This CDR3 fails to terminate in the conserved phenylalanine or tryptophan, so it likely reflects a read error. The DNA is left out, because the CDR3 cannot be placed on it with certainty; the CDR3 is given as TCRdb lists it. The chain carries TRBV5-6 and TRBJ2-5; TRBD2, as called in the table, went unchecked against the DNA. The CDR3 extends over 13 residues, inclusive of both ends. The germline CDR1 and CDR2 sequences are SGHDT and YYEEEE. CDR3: CASSQDWQETQYS.

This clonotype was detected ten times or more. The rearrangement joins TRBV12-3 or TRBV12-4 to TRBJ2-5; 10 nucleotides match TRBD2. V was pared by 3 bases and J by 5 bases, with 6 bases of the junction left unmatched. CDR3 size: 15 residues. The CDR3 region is CASSLRAGGLETQYF. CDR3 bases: TGTGCCAGCAGTTTGCGAGCGGGAGGGTTGGAGACCCAGTACTTC.

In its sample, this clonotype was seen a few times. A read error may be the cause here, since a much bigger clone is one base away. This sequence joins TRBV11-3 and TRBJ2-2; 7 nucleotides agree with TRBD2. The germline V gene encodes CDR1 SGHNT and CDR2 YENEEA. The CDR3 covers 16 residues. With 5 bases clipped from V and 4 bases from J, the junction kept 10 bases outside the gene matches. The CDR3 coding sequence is TGTGCCAGCAGCCCCTACACTAGCGAGAGCACCGGGGAGCTGTTTTTT. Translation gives CASSPYTSESTGELFF. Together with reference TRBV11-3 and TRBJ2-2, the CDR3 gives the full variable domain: EAGVVQSPRYKIIEKKQPVAFWCNPISGHNTLYWYLQNLGQGPELLIRYENEEAVDDSQLPKDRFSAERLKGVDSTLKIQPAELGDSAVYLCASSPYTSESTGELFFGEGSRLTVL.

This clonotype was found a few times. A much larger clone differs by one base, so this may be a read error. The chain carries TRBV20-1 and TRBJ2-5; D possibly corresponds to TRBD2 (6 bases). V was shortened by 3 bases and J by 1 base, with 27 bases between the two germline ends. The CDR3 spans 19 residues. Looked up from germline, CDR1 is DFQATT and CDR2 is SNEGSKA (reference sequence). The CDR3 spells CSARAREALVVGIQETQYF. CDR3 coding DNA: TGCAGTGCTAGGGCCAGGGAGGCGTTAGTAGTGGGGATCCAAGAGACCCAGTACTTC.

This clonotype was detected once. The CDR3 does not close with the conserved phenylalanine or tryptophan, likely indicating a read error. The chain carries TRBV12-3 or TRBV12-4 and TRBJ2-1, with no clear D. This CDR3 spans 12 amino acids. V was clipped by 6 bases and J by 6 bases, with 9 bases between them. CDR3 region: CASSPGLNEQFL. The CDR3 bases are TGTGCCAGCAGCCCCGGTCTCAATGAGCAGTTCCTC.

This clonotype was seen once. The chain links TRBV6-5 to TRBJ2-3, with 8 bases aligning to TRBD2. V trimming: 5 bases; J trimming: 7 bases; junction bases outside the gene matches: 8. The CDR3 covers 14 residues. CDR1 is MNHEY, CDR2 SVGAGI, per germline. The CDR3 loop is CASSIRTSIHTQYF. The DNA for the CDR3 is TGTGCCAGCAGTATTAGGACTAGCATACATACGCAGTATTTT.

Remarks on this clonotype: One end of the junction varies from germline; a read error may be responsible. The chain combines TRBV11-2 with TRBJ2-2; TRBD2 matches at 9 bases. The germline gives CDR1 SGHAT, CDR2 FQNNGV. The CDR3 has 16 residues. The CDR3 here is CASSLELAGETRELLF. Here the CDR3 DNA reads TGTGCCAGCAGCTTAGAATTAGCGGGAGAAACCCGGGAGCTGCTTTTT.

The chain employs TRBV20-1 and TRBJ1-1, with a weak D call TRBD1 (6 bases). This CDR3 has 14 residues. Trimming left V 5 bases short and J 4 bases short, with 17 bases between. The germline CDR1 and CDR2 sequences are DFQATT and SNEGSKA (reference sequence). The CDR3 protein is CSAYSWGGRTEAFF. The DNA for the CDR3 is TGCAGTGCTTATTCGTGGGGGGGGCGCACTGAAGCTTTCTTT.

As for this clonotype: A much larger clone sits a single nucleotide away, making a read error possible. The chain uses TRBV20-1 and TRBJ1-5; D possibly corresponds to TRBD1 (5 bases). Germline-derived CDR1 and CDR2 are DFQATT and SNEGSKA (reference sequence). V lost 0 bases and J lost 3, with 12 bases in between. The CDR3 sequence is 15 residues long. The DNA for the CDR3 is TGCAGTGCTAGAGATCGGGGGGAGTACAATCAGCCCCAGCATTTT. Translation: CSARDRGEYNQPQHF.